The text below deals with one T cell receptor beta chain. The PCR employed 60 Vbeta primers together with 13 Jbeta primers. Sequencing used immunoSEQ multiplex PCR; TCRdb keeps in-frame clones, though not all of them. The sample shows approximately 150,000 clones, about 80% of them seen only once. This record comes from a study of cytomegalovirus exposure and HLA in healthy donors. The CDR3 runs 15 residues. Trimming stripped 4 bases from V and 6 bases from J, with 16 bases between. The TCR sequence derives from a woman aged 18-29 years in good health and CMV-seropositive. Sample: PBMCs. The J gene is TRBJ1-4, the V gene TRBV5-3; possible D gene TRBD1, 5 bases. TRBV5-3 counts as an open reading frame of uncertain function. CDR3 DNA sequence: TGTGCCAGAAGCAGAGACAGCCGGAGAGATGAAAAACTGTTTTTT. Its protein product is CARSRDSRRDEKLFF.